Listed below are T cell receptor beta chains from one sample, sequenced in a study of T-cell memory formation after mild COVID-19. TCRdb redid the calling of the 5' RACE reads with MiXCR, one entry per CDR3 protein. This table has about 560,000 distinct CDR3 sequences, 15% to 20% appearing once. Source material: PBMCs or a T cell subset sorted from them (not recorded which). The receptors shown here come from an adult woman who had mild COVID-19 (a few samples of this study predate the infection). Cell type and time point are not known. The CDR3 runs from the conserved cysteine through the conserved F or W. Fields, in order: D gene, V gene, clone size, J gene, CDR3 DNA, CDR3 protein. A D gene is named only where the DNA matches it firmly. Clone size is stated in some rows and not others, as once, few, many or a class when expanded.

D gene: TRBD1; V gene: TRBV20-1; clone size: NA; J gene: TRBJ1-1; CDR3 DNA: TGCAGTGCTAGAGGGACAGGGCGCTCTGAAGCTTTCTTT; CDR3 protein: CSARGTGRSEAFF
D gene: TRBD2; V gene: TRBV10-3; clone size: NA; J gene: TRBJ2-3; CDR3 DNA: TGTGCCATCAGTGGCTCTAGCGGGGGTTACACAGATACGCAGTATTTT; CDR3 protein: CAISGSSGGYTDTQYF
D gene: NA; V gene: TRBV7-3; clone size: few; J gene: TRBJ2-5; CDR3 DNA: TGTGCCAGCAGCCGCGACAGCTTCCAAGAGACCCAGTACTTC; CDR3 protein: CASSRDSFQETQYF
D gene: TRBD1; V gene: TRBV3-1; clone size: NA; J gene: TRBJ1-1; CDR3 DNA: TGTGCCAGCAGCCATTATACAGGGGTGGAGGCTTTCTTT; CDR3 protein: CASSHYTGVEAFF
D gene: TRBD1; V gene: TRBV4-1; clone size: NA; J gene: TRBJ2-7; CDR3 DNA: TGCGCCAGCAGCCAAAACCCCGCCGGGACAGTCTACGAGCAGTACTTC; CDR3 protein: CASSQNPAGTVYEQYF
D gene: TRBD2; V gene: TRBV4-1; clone size: few; J gene: TRBJ2-7; CDR3 DNA: TGCGCCAGCAGCCCGTCCTCTGGCGGGGGGGCCCCCGGTGAGCAGTACTTC; CDR3 protein: CASSPSSGGGAPGEQYF
D gene: NA; V gene: TRBV6-5; clone size: NA; J gene: TRBJ2-1; CDR3 DNA: TGTGCCAGCAGTTACTCGTCCGCAGGCGGGCAGTTCTTC; CDR3 protein: CASSYSSAGGQFF
D gene: TRBD2; V gene: TRBV4-3; clone size: many; J gene: TRBJ2-3; CDR3 DNA: TGCGCCAGCAGCCAGAATCTAGCGGGGGAGACGTTCACAGATACGCAGTATTTT; CDR3 protein: CASSQNLAGETFTDTQYF
D gene: NA; V gene: TRBV9; clone size: NA; J gene: TRBJ2-3; CDR3 DNA: TGTGCCAGCAGCGTAACTTTAGCGGAGGGGTCAGATACGCAGTATTTT; CDR3 protein: CASSVTLAEGSDTQYF
D gene: NA; V gene: TRBV4-3; clone size: few; J gene: TRBJ1-5; CDR3 DNA: TGCGCCAGCAGCCAAGACTTAAGGGCCCGCGGGCAGCCCCAGCATTTT; CDR3 protein: CASSQDLRARGQPQHF
D gene: TRBD2; V gene: TRBV4-2; clone size: NA; J gene: TRBJ2-7; CDR3 DNA: TGTGCCAGCAGCCAAGTCGCCGGGACTAGAGGGATCTACGAGCAGTACTTC; CDR3 protein: CASSQVAGTRGIYEQYF
D gene: NA; V gene: TRBV5-5; clone size: NA; J gene: TRBJ2-1; CDR3 DNA: TGTGCCAGCAGTTGGGAGGAGCCAATTGGAGAGCAGTTCTTC; CDR3 protein: CASSWEEPIGEQFF
D gene: TRBD2; V gene: TRBV3-1; clone size: NA; J gene: TRBJ2-2; CDR3 DNA: TGTGCCAGCAGCCAGGAGACTAGCGGCCTAAGGAACACCGGGGAGCTGTTTTTT; CDR3 protein: CASSQETSGLRNTGELFF
D gene: NA; V gene: TRBV27; clone size: few; J gene: TRBJ2-3; CDR3 DNA: TGTGCCAGCAGTTTAACACTCGCCGGTGATACGCAGTATTTT; CDR3 protein: CASSLTLAGDTQYF
D gene: NA; V gene: TRBV25-1; clone size: NA; J gene: TRBJ1-1; CDR3 DNA: TGTGCCAGCAGTAGAGGGGTGGGGCCTCCTGGTGAAGCTTTCTTT; CDR3 protein: CASSRGVGPPGEAFF
D gene: NA; V gene: TRBV7-6; clone size: NA; J gene: TRBJ2-7; CDR3 DNA: TGTGCCAGCAGCTTCGGGGAGGTCTACGAGCAGTACTTC; CDR3 protein: CASSFGEVYEQYF
D gene: NA; V gene: TRBV7-3; clone size: NA; J gene: TRBJ2-3; CDR3 DNA: TGTGCCAGCAGCTTAAACCTAGAGGGAGACACGCAGTATTTT; CDR3 protein: CASSLNLEGDTQYF
D gene: TRBD1; V gene: TRBV25-1; clone size: NA; J gene: TRBJ2-1; CDR3 DNA: TGTGCCAGCAGCCCAACGCGACAGGGTTCCAATGAGCAGTTCTTC; CDR3 protein: CASSPTRQGSNEQFF
D gene: NA; V gene: TRBV15; clone size: few; J gene: TRBJ2-1; CDR3 DNA: TGTGCCACCAGCAGCAGCGATTACAATGAGCAGTTCTTC; CDR3 protein: CATSSSDYNEQFF
D gene: TRBD2; V gene: TRBV11-2; clone size: NA; J gene: TRBJ2-7; CDR3 DNA: TGTGCCAGCAGCTTAACGGGACTAGCCTCCTACGAGCAGTACTTC; CDR3 protein: CASSLTGLASYEQYF
D gene: NA; V gene: TRBV4-3; clone size: NA; J gene: TRBJ1-4; CDR3 DNA: TGCGCCAGCAGCAACTCCGCCTGGACAGAAAATGAAAAACTGTTTTTT; CDR3 protein: CASSNSAWTENEKLFF
D gene: NA; V gene: TRBV7-8; clone size: NA; J gene: TRBJ2-7; CDR3 DNA: TGTGCCAGCAGCGTACGTTGGGGAGGCGTCTACGAGCAGTACTTC; CDR3 protein: CASSVRWGGVYEQYF
D gene: TRBD1; V gene: TRBV27; clone size: NA; J gene: TRBJ2-7; CDR3 DNA: TGTGCCAGCAGACGTTGGACAGGGTACCCCGAGCAGTACTTC; CDR3 protein: CASRRWTGYPEQYF
D gene: TRBD1; V gene: TRBV30; clone size: NA; J gene: TRBJ2-2; CDR3 DNA: TGTGCCTGGAGTTTTGGACAGGGTGGGACCGGGGAGCTGTTTTTT; CDR3 protein: CAWSFGQGGTGELFF
D gene: NA; V gene: TRBV7-2; clone size: NA; J gene: TRBJ1-6; CDR3 DNA: TGTGCCAGCAGTTCCCCGACAGGACTTAGTTCACCCCTCCACTTT; CDR3 protein: CASSSPTGLSSPLHF
D gene: TRBD2; V gene: TRBV20-1; clone size: many; J gene: TRBJ2-5; CDR3 DNA: TGCAGTGCTAGAACCCGACTAGCGGGACGAGAGACCCAGTACTTC; CDR3 protein: CSARTRLAGRETQYF
D gene: NA; V gene: TRBV6-1; clone size: NA; J gene: TRBJ1-2; CDR3 DNA: TGTGCCAGCAGTGGGAGGGTGGATGGCTACACCTTC; CDR3 protein: CASSGRVDGYTF
D gene: TRBD2; V gene: TRBV2; clone size: NA; J gene: TRBJ2-3; CDR3 DNA: TGTGCCAGCAGCGGAACGACTAGCGGGGGAGTGCTAACAGATACGCAGTATTTT; CDR3 protein: CASSGTTSGGVLTDTQYF
D gene: NA; V gene: TRBV20-1; clone size: few; J gene: TRBJ2-5; CDR3 DNA: TGCAGTGCTAGAGATATCGAAGGCAGGGGCCAAGAGACCCAGTACTTC; CDR3 protein: CSARDIEGRGQETQYF
D gene: NA; V gene: TRBV20-1; clone size: once; J gene: TRBJ1-2; CDR3 DNA: TGCAGTGGACACAGGGACCCTAACTATGGCTACACCTTC; CDR3 protein: CSGHRDPNYGYTF
D gene: NA; V gene: TRBV5-4; clone size: few; J gene: TRBJ2-2; CDR3 DNA: TGTGCCAGCAGCTTGAGGGCCACCGGGGAGCTGTTTTTT; CDR3 protein: CASSLRATGELFF
D gene: TRBD2; V gene: TRBV20-1; clone size: NA; J gene: TRBJ2-7; CDR3 DNA: TGCAGTGCTCGGGGACTAGCGGGGGTTCCACCTATCTACGAGCAGTACTTC; CDR3 protein: CSARGLAGVPPIYEQYF
D gene: NA; V gene: TRBV10-3; clone size: NA; J gene: TRBJ2-7; CDR3 DNA: TGTGCCATCAGCCCCGTGGGTCCTGGGGAGCAGTACTTC; CDR3 protein: CAISPVGPGEQYF
D gene: NA; V gene: TRBV12-3/TRBV12-4; clone size: NA; J gene: TRBJ1-5; CDR3 DNA: TGTGCCAGCACCCGTACAGGGTCGAGCAATCAGCCCCAGCATTTT; CDR3 protein: CASTRTGSSNQPQHF
D gene: TRBD2; V gene: TRBV7-3; clone size: NA; J gene: TRBJ2-2; CDR3 DNA: TGTGCCAGCAGCCCCCCTAGCGGGGGGCTTGTAGGGGAGCTGTTTTTT; CDR3 protein: CASSPPSGGLVGELFF
D gene: TRBD1; V gene: TRBV18; clone size: few; J gene: TRBJ1-4; CDR3 DNA: TGTGCCAGCTCATATAACAGGGGTTCTAATGAAAAACTGTTTTTT; CDR3 protein: CASSYNRGSNEKLFF
D gene: NA; V gene: TRBV6-5; clone size: NA; J gene: TRBJ1-2; CDR3 DNA: TGTGCCAGCAGTTACGCCGGGAACTATGGCTACACCTTC; CDR3 protein: CASSYAGNYGYTF
D gene: TRBD2; V gene: TRBV11-1; clone size: NA; J gene: TRBJ2-2; CDR3 DNA: TGTGCCAGCAGCGTGTGGGGACTACCGAACACCGGGGAGCTGTTTTTT; CDR3 protein: CASSVWGLPNTGELFF
D gene: NA; V gene: TRBV30; clone size: NA; J gene: TRBJ2-5; CDR3 DNA: TGTGCCTGGAGGGTAGGCAATGGGGAGACCCAGTACTTC; CDR3 protein: CAWRVGNGETQYF
D gene: NA; V gene: TRBV5-1; clone size: few; J gene: TRBJ1-3; CDR3 DNA: TGCGCCAGCACCTTGGACGGCTCCTCTGGAAACACCATATATTTT; CDR3 protein: CASTLDGSSGNTIYF
D gene: NA; V gene: TRBV5-5; clone size: few; J gene: TRBJ2-7; CDR3 DNA: TGTGCCAGCCTCCCCACCGGCGGTGCCTACGAGCAGTACTTC; CDR3 protein: CASLPTGGAYEQYF
D gene: NA; V gene: TRBV9; clone size: NA; J gene: TRBJ1-1; CDR3 DNA: TGTGCCAGCAGCCCGTTCGATGGGGACACTGAAGCTTTCTTT; CDR3 protein: CASSPFDGDTEAFF
D gene: NA; V gene: TRBV29-1; clone size: NA; J gene: TRBJ2-3; CDR3 DNA: TGCAGCGTTAGGGCAGATACGCAGTATTTT; CDR3 protein: CSVRADTQYF
D gene: TRBD2; V gene: TRBV27; clone size: once; J gene: TRBJ2-1; CDR3 DNA: TGTGCCAGCAGTTTTATGTTTGGGGTAGCGGGGACCAATGAGCAGTTCTTC; CDR3 protein: CASSFMFGVAGTNEQFF
D gene: NA; V gene: TRBV10-3; clone size: few; J gene: TRBJ1-4; CDR3 DNA: TGTGCCATCAGTGATGGAGAAGCCAATGAAAAACTGTTTTTT; CDR3 protein: CAISDGEANEKLFF
D gene: NA; V gene: TRBV9; clone size: few; J gene: TRBJ1-1; CDR3 DNA: TGTGCCAGCAGCGTACATGTGAACACTGAAGCTTTCTTT; CDR3 protein: CASSVHVNTEAFF
D gene: NA; V gene: TRBV9; clone size: NA; J gene: TRBJ1-1; CDR3 DNA: TGTGCCAGCAGCGTAGGCGGTTTTCGTTTTGGTGAAGCTTTCTTT; CDR3 protein: CASSVGGFRFGEAFF
D gene: NA; V gene: TRBV27; clone size: few; J gene: TRBJ1-1; CDR3 DNA: TGTGCCAGCAGCTTGACAGGTGGTTTAGGCACTGAAGCTTTCTTT; CDR3 protein: CASSLTGGLGTEAFF
D gene: NA; V gene: TRBV4-2; clone size: NA; J gene: TRBJ2-5; CDR3 DNA: TGTGCCAGCAGCCAATCGCGTGGGGAGACCCAGTACTTC; CDR3 protein: CASSQSRGETQYF
D gene: NA; V gene: TRBV12-3/TRBV12-4; clone size: few; J gene: TRBJ2-5; CDR3 DNA: TGTGCCAGCAGTTTCGGAGGAGGGGATTGGAGCCAGTACTTC; CDR3 protein: CASSFGGGDWSQYF
D gene: NA; V gene: TRBV10-2; clone size: NA; J gene: TRBJ2-7; CDR3 DNA: TGCGCCAGCGGTAGCTTCGACAGATCCTACGAGCAGTACTTC; CDR3 protein: CASGSFDRSYEQYF
D gene: TRBD1; V gene: TRBV6-5; clone size: few; J gene: TRBJ1-5; CDR3 DNA: TGTGCCAGCAGACAACAGGGGCCCAGCAATCAGCCCCAGCATTTT; CDR3 protein: CASRQQGPSNQPQHF